The 32 T cell receptor beta chains presented below share a single source sample, sequenced in a study of blood T cell repertoires in COVID-19. Method: immunoSEQ multiplex PCR; TCRdb's copy keeps in-frame clones and lacks some. The table lists 65,000 to 85,000 clones, around 90% of them singletons, with roughly 6.1% in the top ten. Material for sequencing was peripheral blood. Receptor source: a human donor in a cohort sampled during active COVID-19.

J is TRBJ2-7 and V is TRBV11-2; TRBD1 matches at 7 bases. V was clipped by 4 bases and J by 4 bases; unmatched bases: 10. This CDR3 region has 15 residues. The germline gives CDR1 SGHAT, CDR2 FQNNGV. The CDR3 sequence is CASSSPRGPIYEQYF. In nucleotides, the CDR3 is TGTGCCAGCAGCTCCCCGAGGGGGCCGATATACGAGCAGTACTTC.

This clone was counted once. The rearrangement uses TRBV6-1 and TRBJ2-1; 7 bases are a match to TRBD2. Germline trimming cut 2 bases from V and 4 bases from J; bases unmatched to any gene: 5. The CDR3 consists of 15 residues. Germline CDR1 is MNHNS and CDR2 is SASEGT. CDR3: CASSEPGGVYNEQFF. The CDR3 nucleotides read TGTGCCAGCAGTGAACCGGGGGGAGTGTACAATGAGCAGTTCTTC.

V gene TRBV11-2 combines with J gene TRBJ1-2; no firm D call. From germline, CDR1 is SGHAT and CDR2 FQNNGV. The CDR3 totals 14 residues. Trimming took off 2 bases at V and 4 bases at J, with 11 bases between the two ends. The CDR3 reads CASSLYGQIYGYTF. The CDR3 DNA reads as TGTGCCAGCAGCTTATATGGGCAGATCTATGGCTACACCTTC.

The chain recombines TRBV7-2 with TRBJ2-7; D might be TRBD2 (6 bases). Trimming took off 4 bases at V and 3 bases at J, with 16 bases between the two ends. The germline V gene encodes CDR1 SGHTA and CDR2 FQGNSA. This CDR3 has 15 residues. Written as DNA, the CDR3 is TGTGCCAGCAGCTCTGTGCGGGATGGGTACTACGAGCAGTACTTC. Protein: CASSSVRDGYYEQYF.

The chain employs TRBV7-8 and TRBJ2-1, with 9 bases fitting TRBD1. This CDR3 comprises 16 residues. After removal of 2 bases from V and 0 bases from J, the junction contained 2 bases not matched to a gene. Germline values: CDR1 SGHVS, CDR2 FQNEAQ. CDR3 in amino acids: CASSLRDRVSYNEQFF. The CDR3 region has the DNA TGTGCCAGCAGCTTAAGGGACAGGGTCTCCTACAATGAGCAGTTCTTC.

This sequence joins TRBV7-3 and TRBJ1-1; weak D call: TRBD1 (6 bases). V lost 0 bases to trimming and J lost 11 bases, with 16 bases between them. The germline gives CDR1 SGHTA, CDR2 FQGTGA. CDR3 length equals 14 residues. CDR3: CASSLTPGRGRAFF. The CDR3 DNA sequence: TGTGCCAGCAGCTTAACGCCTGGCAGGGGTCGCGCTTTCTTT.

The rearrangement uses TRBV11-2 and TRBJ1-1; a possible D gene is TRBD1 (6 bases). The CDR3 totals 15 residues. Trimming stripped 3 bases from V and 5 bases from J, with 16 bases between. Germline assignment: CDR1 SGHAT and CDR2 FQNNGV. The CDR3 is CASSFGSGAYTEAFF. The CDR3 DNA is TGTGCCAGCAGCTTCGGTTCAGGGGCATATACTGAAGCTTTCTTT. Supplemented by reference TRBV11-2 and TRBJ1-1, the full variable domain reads EAGVAQSPRYKIIEKRQSVAFWCNPISGHATLYWYQQILGQGPKLLIQFQNNGVVDDSQLPKDRFSAERLKGVDSTLKIQPAKLEDSAVYLCASSFGSGAYTEAFFGQGTRLTVV.

This clone is a singleton in its sample. The rearrangement joins TRBV6-5 to TRBJ2-7, with 8 bases identical to TRBD1. The CDR3 length is 15 residues. The ends lost 7 bases at V and 5 bases at J; junction bases unmatched: 13. Germline assignment: CDR1 MNHEY and CDR2 SVGAGI. The CDR3 region is CASNSPWTGKDEQYF. CDR3 coding DNA: TGTGCCAGCAACTCCCCGTGGACAGGGAAGGACGAGCAGTACTTC.

The chain combines TRBV7-2 with TRBJ2-5; 12 positions match TRBD2. The V segment lost 1 base and the J segment 7 bases; nucleotides outside the gene matches: 13. This CDR3 comprises 18 residues. Germline CDR1 SGHTA, CDR2 FQGNSA. CDR3 sequence (DNA): TGTGCCAGCAGCTTAGACCCCACTAGCGGGGGGCCGACGGGGACCCAGTACTTC. Translating it yields CASSLDPTSGGPTGTQYF.

This clone has just one count. This chain joins TRBV7-8 and TRBJ2-1, with TRBD2 as a possible D gene (5 bases). The V end lost 4 bases, the J end lost 10 bases, and 14 bases lay between the germline ends. The length of the CDR3 is 13 residues. The germline gives CDR1 SGHVS, CDR2 FQNEAQ. Written as DNA, the CDR3 is TGTGCCAGCAGCTCTTGGGCAGCGGAGGAGCAGTTCTTC. It yields the protein CASSSWAAEEQFF.

This rearrangement joins TRBV29-1 to TRBJ2-5, with D possibly being TRBD2 (6 bases). The CDR3 is 13 amino acids. Between the trimmed V and J ends, which lost 4 bases and 5 bases, there was a span of 14 bases. In germline, CDR1 is SQVTM, CDR2 ANQGSEA. This chain's CDR3 is CSVGSSGEETQYF. The CDR3 DNA reads as TGCAGCGTTGGAAGTTCGGGGGAGGAGACCCAGTACTTC. The full variable domain, with the rest looked up from reference TRBV29-1 and TRBJ2-5, is SAVISQKPSRDICQRGTSLTIQCQVDSQVTMMFWYRQQPGQSLTLIATANQGSEATYESGFVIDKFPISRPNLTFSTLTVSNMSPEDSSIYLCSVGSSGEETQYFGPGTRLLVL.

The genes are TRBV18 and TRBJ1-1; D unclear. This CDR3 has 14 residues. V lost 3 bases and J 5 bases, leaving 13 bases between the germline ends. Germline lookup yields CDR1 KGHSH and CDR2 LQKENI. CDR3 region: CASSPTPIGTEAFF. Here the CDR3 DNA reads TGTGCCAGCTCACCGACGCCTATCGGGACTGAAGCTTTCTTT.

J is TRBJ2-1 and V is TRBV25-1, with 12 bases fitting TRBD2. The CDR3 consists of 16 residues. After removal of 4 bases from V and 7 bases from J, the junction contained 8 bases not matched to a gene. The germline CDR1 and CDR2 sequences are MGHDK and SYGVNS. Here the CDR3 reads CASSGLLAGGWNEQFF. CDR3 in DNA: TGTGCCAGCAGTGGCCTACTAGCGGGGGGTTGGAATGAGCAGTTCTTC.

The V and J genes are TRBV18 and TRBJ2-1; 8 nucleotides line up with TRBD2. J was trimmed by 4 bases and V by 0 bases; bases with no gene match: 5. Germline V gives CDR1 KGHSH, CDR2 LQKENI. This CDR3 has 16 residues. The CDR3 sequence: CASSPPLRGVYNEQFF. The CDR3 bases are TGTGCCAGCTCACCACCGTTGCGGGGGGTTTACAATGAGCAGTTCTTC.

The chain combines TRBV10-3 with TRBJ1-2; D perhaps matches TRBD1 (5 bases). This CDR3 contains 13 residues. Germline assignment: CDR1 ENHRY and CDR2 SYGVKD. V was shortened by 7 bases and J by 6 bases, with 15 bases between the two germline ends. The CDR3: CAITRGGVDGYTF. CDR3 coding DNA: TGTGCCATCACCAGAGGAGGGGTTGATGGCTACACCTTC.

The chain combines TRBV6-2 or TRBV6-3 with TRBJ1-5; 10 bases agree with TRBD1. Losses at the gene ends were 6 bases for V and 3 bases for J; bases not matched to a gene: 8. The germline V gene encodes CDR1 MNHEY and CDR2 SVGEGT. The CDR3 covers 16 residues. CDR3 region: CASSSAGTGDNQPQHF. Written as DNA, the CDR3 is TGTGCCAGCAGCTCAGCCGGGACAGGGGACAATCAGCCCCAGCATTTT.

The chain is built from TRBV9 and TRBJ1-3; TRBD1 is a possible D gene (6 bases). V gave up 3 bases and J gave up 3 bases, with 10 bases separating them. There are 14 residues in the CDR3. Germline V gene sequence: CDR1 SGDLS, CDR2 YYNGEE. The CDR3 region is CASSAVDSGNTIYF. CDR3 DNA sequence: TGTGCCAGCAGCGCCGTGGACAGTGGAAACACCATATATTTT.

This chain joins TRBV7-8 and TRBJ2-1, with D possibly being TRBD2 (5 bases). Trimming took 5 bases from V and 0 from J, leaving 11 bases between them. Germline V gives CDR1 SGHVS, CDR2 FQNEAQ. The CDR3 loop spans 15 amino acids. The CDR3 protein is CASSGVTSSYNEQFF. CDR3 sequence (DNA): TGTGCCAGCAGCGGAGTTACTAGCTCCTACAATGAGCAGTTCTTC.

J is TRBJ2-1 and V is TRBV4-1, with D possibly matching TRBD2 (6 bases). V was cut by 4 bases and J by 7 bases, with 14 bases left in between. Germline lookup yields CDR1 MGHRA and CDR2 YSYEKL. This CDR3 is built from 14 residues. This CDR3 reads CASSRRVAGNEQFF. The CDR3 region has the DNA TGCGCCAGCAGCCGCAGGGTCGCGGGGAATGAGCAGTTCTTC.

The chain employs TRBV29-1 and TRBJ2-5; possible D gene TRBD1, 6 bases. V was pared by 5 bases and J by 5 bases, with 12 bases between. The CDR3 covers 12 residues. CDR1 and CDR2 (germline): SQVTM, ANQGSEA. The CDR3, as DNA: TGCAGCGTTTATACAGGGCACGAGACCCAGTACTTC. Translating it yields CSVYTGHETQYF.

V usage is TRBV10-1 and J usage is TRBJ1-1; D is ambiguous. CDR1 and CDR2 (germline): WNHNN, SYGVQD (reference sequence). CDR3 length equals 14 residues. V lost 0 bases, J lost 6 bases, and 11 bases lay in between. For the CDR3, the DNA is TGCGCCAGCAGTGAGTCGCACGACAATCCTGAAGCTTTCTTT. This encodes CASSESHDNPEAFF.

The chain is built from TRBV14 and TRBJ2-1; 9 bases line up with TRBD1. From germline, CDR1 is SGHDN and CDR2 FVKESK. Trimming at V came to 7 bases and at J to 4 bases, leaving 5 bases not matched to a gene. The CDR3 consists of 14 residues. DNA of the CDR3: TGTGCCAGCAACCCGGGACAGGGTTACAATGAGCAGTTCTTC. It codes for CASNPGQGYNEQFF.

J is TRBJ2-1 and V is TRBV7-8; possibly TRBD1 for D (6 bases). The CDR3 is 15 residues long. V was cut by 5 bases and J by 0 bases, with 11 bases left in between. Germline CDR1 SGHVS, CDR2 FQNEAQ. The DNA of the CDR3 is TGTGCCAGCAGCCCACGGGACACCTCCTACAATGAGCAGTTCTTC. Translation: CASSPRDTSYNEQFF.

This clone was seen a single time. J is TRBJ1-6 and V is TRBV21-1; the D segment call TRBD1 is taken from the table without a DNA check. TRBV21-1 is an annotated pseudogene. CDR3 size: 18 residues. CDR3: CASSKGGRGRSYNSPLHF. The CDR3 region has the DNA TGTGCCAGCAGCAAAGGAGGCAGGGGGCGGTCCTATAATTCACCCCTCCACTTT.

The V and J genes are TRBV5-5 and TRBJ2-1, with a possible D match to TRBD1 (7 bases). The germline V and J ends were trimmed by 1 base and 10 bases, with 12 bases remaining between them. This CDR3 region has 13 residues. CDR1 and CDR2 from the germline V gene are SGHKS and YYEKEE (reference sequence). In nucleotides, the CDR3 is TGTGCCAGCAGCTTGATTTCAGGGGGGGAGCAGTTCTTC. Translating it yields CASSLISGGEQFF.

The chain carries TRBV12-3 or TRBV12-4 and TRBJ1-6, with 9 bases matching TRBD1. The CDR3 runs 13 residues. J lost 8 bases, V lost 5 bases, and 1 base had no gene match. The CDR3 DNA sequence: TGTGCCAGCAGTCGGGACAGGGATTCACCCCTCCACTTT. Protein: CASSRDRDSPLHF.

V is TRBV12-3 or TRBV12-4 and J is TRBJ1-1; the D is unclear. This CDR3 has 13 residues. Trimming took off 6 bases at V and 1 base at J, with 9 bases between the two ends. DNA for the CDR3: TGTGCCAGCAGCCACCAGGAGAACACTGAAGCTTTCTTT. It yields the protein CASSHQENTEAFF.

The chain joins TRBV27 to TRBJ1-1; possibly TRBD1 for D (5 bases). The CDR3 sequence is 14 residues long. The germline V and J ends were trimmed by 3 bases and 7 bases, with 15 bases remaining between them. CDR1 and CDR2 (germline): MNHEY, SMNVEV (reference sequence). CDR3 loop: CASSLNSMGREAFF. In nucleotides, the CDR3 is TGTGCCAGCAGTTTGAATTCGATGGGGCGTGAAGCTTTCTTT.

The genes are TRBV30 and TRBJ2-5, with a weak D call TRBD2 (6 bases). The CDR3 consists of 16 residues. The germline gives CDR1 GTSNPN, CDR2 SVGIG (reference sequence). V shed 3 bases and J shed 2 bases, with 19 bases lying between them. The CDR3 DNA reads TGTGCCTGGAGGAGTTATGGGGGACTGTTACAAGAGACCCAGTACTTC. Protein product: CAWRSYGGLLQETQYF.

This chain connects TRBV9 to TRBJ1-5; 10 nucleotides line up with TRBD1. This CDR3 spans 15 amino acids. With 4 bases clipped from V and 5 bases from J, the junction kept 6 bases outside the gene matches. Germline V gene data show CDR1 as SGDLS and CDR2 as YYNGEE. In nucleotides, the CDR3 is TGTGCCAGCAGCCTTACCGGGACAGGGGATCAGCCCCAGCATTTT. It translates to CASSLTGTGDQPQHF.

The chain employs TRBV6-2 or TRBV6-3 and TRBJ2-2; 9 bases align to TRBD1. The CDR3 contains 16 residues. Germline CDR1 and CDR2: MNHEY and SVGEGT. V gave up 5 bases and J gave up 6 bases; unmatched junction bases: 10. In nucleotides, the CDR3 is TGTGCCAGCAGTGGACCGGGACAGGGCGTGGCCGGGGAGCTGTTTTTT. This sequence encodes CASSGPGQGVAGELFF.

The V gene is TRBV7-3, the J gene TRBJ2-1; 8 bases fit TRBD1. V dropped 5 bases and J dropped 3; count of bases not matched to a gene: 6. This CDR3 contains 15 residues. Germline V lookup: CDR1 SGHTA, CDR2 FQGTGA. Here the CDR3 DNA reads TGTGCCAGCAGCCGACAGGGGCTCTTCTACAATGAGCAGTTCTTC. Encoded protein: CASSRQGLFYNEQFF.